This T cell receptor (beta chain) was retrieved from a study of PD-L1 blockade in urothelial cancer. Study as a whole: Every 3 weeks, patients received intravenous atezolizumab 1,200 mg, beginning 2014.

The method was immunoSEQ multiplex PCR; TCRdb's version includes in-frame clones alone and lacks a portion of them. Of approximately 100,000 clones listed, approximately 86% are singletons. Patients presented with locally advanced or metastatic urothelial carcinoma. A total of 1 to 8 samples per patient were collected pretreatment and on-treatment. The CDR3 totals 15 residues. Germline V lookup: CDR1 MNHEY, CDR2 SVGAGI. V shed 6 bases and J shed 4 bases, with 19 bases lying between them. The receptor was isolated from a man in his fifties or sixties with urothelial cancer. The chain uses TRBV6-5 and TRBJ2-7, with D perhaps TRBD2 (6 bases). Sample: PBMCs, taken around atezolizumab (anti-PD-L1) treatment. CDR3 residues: CASSPPGLASYEQYF. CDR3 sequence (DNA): TGTGCCAGCAGCCCTCCGGGACTGGCGTCTTACGAGCAGTACTTC.